This TCR beta chain was recorded in a study of identical twins. This clonotype was seen only a few times. The antigen remains unidentified. The J segment lost 9 bases and the V segment lost 1 base, leaving 6 bases of the junction unmatched. This CDR3 contains 16 residues. In germline, CDR1 is SGHVS, CDR2 FQNEAQ. With template switching, a universal primer site was added, and the cDNA carried unique molecular identifiers. TCRdb re-derived calls from the 5' RACE reads in MiXCR, one entry per CDR3 protein. The sample lists 510,000 or so distinct CDR3 sequences, around 15% occurring once. Whole-study findings and limits: Cross-sectional statistical analysis was relied on for the conclusions, without the same donors being followed. Twins showed weaker excess sharing in their beta out-of-frame sequences.

These same records also appear under a second study, on yellow fever vaccine responses in identical twins. This second study notes: Reported findings indicate that twins' vaccine T cell responses seemed partially convergent, partially personalized.

What was sequenced was CD4+ T cells sorted from blood. The V and J genes are TRBV7-8 and TRBJ1-6; 10 nucleotides match TRBD1. The source of this sequence is a woman aged 18-29 years in good health. The CDR3 sequence: CASSLGARTGGSPLHF. CDR3 bases: TGTGCCAGCAGCTTAGGGGCGCGGACAGGGGGTTCACCCCTCCACTTT.